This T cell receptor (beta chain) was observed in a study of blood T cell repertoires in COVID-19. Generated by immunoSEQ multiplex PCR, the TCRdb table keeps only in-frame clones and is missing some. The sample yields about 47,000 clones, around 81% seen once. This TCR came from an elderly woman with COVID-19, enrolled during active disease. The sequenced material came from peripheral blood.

CDR3 nucleotides: TGTGCCAGCAGCGGCAACCGGGAGGCGGCGAACACTGAAGCTTTCTTT. Translated: CASSGNREAANTEAFF. This chain connects TRBV9 to TRBJ1-1, with D hard to call. The V gene's germline CDR1 is SGDLS and CDR2 YYNGEE. Between the trimmed V and J ends, which lost 3 bases and 1 base, there was a span of 16 bases. The CDR3 length is 16 residues. The complete variable domain, with remaining parts taken from reference TRBV9 and TRBJ1-1, reads DSGVTQTPKHLITATGQRVTLRCSPRSGDLSVYWYQQSLDQGLQFLIQYYNGEERAKGNILERFSAQQFPDLHSELNLSSLELGDSALYFCASSGNREAANTEAFFGQGTRLTVV.